The source of this TCR beta chain is a study of Ad26.COV2.S vaccination and SARS-CoV-2 variants (dated by TCRdb to the early 2020s). Study-level background: The specificity and breadth of SARS-CoV-2-reactive T cell receptors after Ad26.COV2.S vaccination were assessed by TCRbeta repertoire sequencing. The TCR-sequenced set comprised about 32 samples: approximately 20 Ad26.COV2.S vaccine recipients, 5 placebo recipients and 8 SARS-CoV-2 convalescent individuals. Summary of the overall study and its limitations: According to the authors, total T cell responses may have been underestimated by the TCR breadth and depth analyses. Compared with placebo recipients, Ad26.COV2.S recipients showed higher spike-specific TCR breadth (P = 0.0014). After vaccination, substantial breadth of spike-specific CD8+ and CD4+ T cell responses was reported. Non-spike TCR breadth was comparable between vaccine and placebo recipients, consistent with the vaccine containing only spike.

The immunoSEQ Assay was the method used to sequence TCRbeta CDR3 regions. After extraction, genomic DNA underwent amplification by bias-controlled multiplex PCR, followed by high-throughput sequencing. Per the original workflow: To quantify the absolute abundance of every unique TCRbeta CDR3 region, sequences were collapsed and filtered. T cell fraction was estimated by normalizing TCRbeta template counts to usable DNA, with usable DNA measured through amplification of reference genes found in all nucleated cells. Repertoire TCRs were annotated as SARS-CoV-2-specific by exact matching of V gene, CDR3 amino acid sequence and J gene to a known reactive TCR set. The reference SARS-CoV-2 TCR set was derived from MIRA and filtered for enrichment in COVID-19-positive ImmuneCODE repertoires, a step that removed public or cross-reactive TCRs. Using the MIRA antigens, annotated TCRs were further analysed by specific ORF or by position within an ORF. Depth was the summed frequency of annotated unique rearrangements, while breadth was defined as annotated unique rearrangements over total unique productive rearrangements. TCR breadth was compared between groups using two-sided Wilcoxon rank-sum tests. In its TCRdb copy, this immuneACCESS table keeps in-frame sequences only and misses some clones. Where compared with another copy, unresolved V genes explain less than half of these, and the others have no known cause. V and J calls and clone size are copied from that table; D and trimming were computed from the DNA. A total of tens of thousands of clones appear in this sample, roughly 84% of them only once. 16% of the sample comes from the top ten.

The time point label, read with the paper, signifies: individuals recovered from natural SARS-CoV-2 infection. About this clone itself: What antigen it recognizes has not been identified. Base qualities are not provided; no much larger clone lies one nucleotide away.

The junction shows trimming of 2 bases on V and 2 bases on J, and the gene matches do not reach 6 bases of it. Spanning cysteine to phenylalanine, the CDR3 consists of 16 amino acids. Just the 48-base CDR3 DNA is kept, in frame starting at base 1. The germline V gene specifies MDHEN as CDR1 and SYDVKM as CDR2. The sequence links TRBV28 to TRBJ2-1, and 7 bases in between align with TRBD2. The sample was peripheral blood, taken after recovery from COVID-19. The clonotype was recovered from a human donor who had recovered from COVID-19. The encoded CDR3 is CASSLGGGRTYNEQFF. At the DNA level, the sequence is TGTGCCAGCAGTTTAGGCGGCGGGAGAACCTACAATGAGCAGTTCTTC.